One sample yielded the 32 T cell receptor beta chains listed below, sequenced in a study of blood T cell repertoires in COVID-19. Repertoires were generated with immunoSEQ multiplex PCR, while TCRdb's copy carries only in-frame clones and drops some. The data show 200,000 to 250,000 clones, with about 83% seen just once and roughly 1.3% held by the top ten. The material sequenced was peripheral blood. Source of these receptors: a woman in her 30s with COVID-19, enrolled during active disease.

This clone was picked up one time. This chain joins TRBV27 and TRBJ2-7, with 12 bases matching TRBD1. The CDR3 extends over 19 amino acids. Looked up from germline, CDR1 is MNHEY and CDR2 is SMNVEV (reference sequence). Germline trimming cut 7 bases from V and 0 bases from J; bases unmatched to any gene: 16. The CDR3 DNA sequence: TGTGCCAGCAATGATCCGGGACAGGGGGCGCGTTCCTTCTCCTACGAGCAGTACTTC. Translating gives CASNDPGQGARSFSYEQYF.

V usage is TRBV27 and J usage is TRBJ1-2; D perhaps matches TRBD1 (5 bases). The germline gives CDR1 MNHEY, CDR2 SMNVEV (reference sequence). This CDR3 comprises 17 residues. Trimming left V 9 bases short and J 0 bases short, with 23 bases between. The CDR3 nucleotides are TGTGCCAGTACCGTTCCGACAGATATTTGTGCTAACTATGGCTACACCTTC. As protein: CASTVPTDICANYGYTF.

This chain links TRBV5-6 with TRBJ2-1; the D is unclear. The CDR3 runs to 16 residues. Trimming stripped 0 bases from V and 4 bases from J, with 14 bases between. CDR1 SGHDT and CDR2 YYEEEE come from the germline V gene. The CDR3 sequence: CASSLAGSQWYNEQFF. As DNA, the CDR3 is TGTGCCAGCAGCTTGGCCGGTTCTCAATGGTACAATGAGCAGTTCTTC.

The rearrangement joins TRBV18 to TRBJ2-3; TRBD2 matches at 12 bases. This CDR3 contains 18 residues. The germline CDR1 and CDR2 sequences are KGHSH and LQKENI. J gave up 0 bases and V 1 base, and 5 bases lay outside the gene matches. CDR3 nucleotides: TGTGCCAGCTCACCACGCGAGACTAGCGGGAGCAGCACAGATACGCAGTATTTT. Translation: CASSPRETSGSSTDTQYF.

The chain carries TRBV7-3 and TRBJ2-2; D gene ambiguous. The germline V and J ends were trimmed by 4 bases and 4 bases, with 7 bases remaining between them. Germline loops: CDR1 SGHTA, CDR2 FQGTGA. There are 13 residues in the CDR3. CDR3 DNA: TGTGCCAGCAGCTCCATTAGCACCGGGGAGCTGTTTTTT. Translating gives CASSSISTGELFF.

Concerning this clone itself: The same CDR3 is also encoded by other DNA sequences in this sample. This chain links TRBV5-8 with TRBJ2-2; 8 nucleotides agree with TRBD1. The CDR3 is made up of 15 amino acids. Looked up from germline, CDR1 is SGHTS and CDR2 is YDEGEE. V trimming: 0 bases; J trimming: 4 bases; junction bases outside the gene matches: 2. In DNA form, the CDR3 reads TGTGCCAGCAGCTTGGGACAGGGGTTCACCGGGGAGCTGTTTTTT. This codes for CASSLGQGFTGELFF.

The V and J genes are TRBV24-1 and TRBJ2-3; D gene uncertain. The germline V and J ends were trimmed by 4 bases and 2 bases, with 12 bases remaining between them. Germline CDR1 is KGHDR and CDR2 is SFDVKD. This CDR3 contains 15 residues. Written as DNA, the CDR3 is TGTGCCACCAGTGACCACCGAGGCTTCACAGATACGCAGTATTTT. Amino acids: CATSDHRGFTDTQYF.

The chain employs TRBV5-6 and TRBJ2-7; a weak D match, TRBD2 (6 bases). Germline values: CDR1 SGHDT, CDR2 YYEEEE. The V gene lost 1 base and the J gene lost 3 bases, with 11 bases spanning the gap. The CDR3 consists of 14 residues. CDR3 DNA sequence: TGTGCCAGCAGCTTGCCCGGGAGTGGCTACGAGCAGTACTTC. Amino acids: CASSLPGSGYEQYF.

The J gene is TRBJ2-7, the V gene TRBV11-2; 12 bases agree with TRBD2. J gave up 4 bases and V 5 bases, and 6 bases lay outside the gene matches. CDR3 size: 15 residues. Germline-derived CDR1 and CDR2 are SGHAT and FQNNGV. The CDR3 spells CASSPRTSGDYEQYF. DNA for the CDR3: TGTGCCAGCAGCCCTAGGACTAGCGGGGATTACGAGCAGTACTTC.

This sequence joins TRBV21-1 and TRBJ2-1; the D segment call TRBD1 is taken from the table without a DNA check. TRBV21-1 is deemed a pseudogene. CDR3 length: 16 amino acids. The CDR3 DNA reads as TGTGCCAGCCCTTTGGTTGAGGGGGCCGGTGACAATGAGCAGTTCTTC. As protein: CASPLVEGAGDNEQFF.

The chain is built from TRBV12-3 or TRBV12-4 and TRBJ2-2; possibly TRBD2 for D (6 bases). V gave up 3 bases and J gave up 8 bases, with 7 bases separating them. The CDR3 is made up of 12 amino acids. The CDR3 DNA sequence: TGTGCCAGCAGTTTCGGGAGAGGGGAGCTGTTTTTT. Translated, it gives CASSFGRGELFF.

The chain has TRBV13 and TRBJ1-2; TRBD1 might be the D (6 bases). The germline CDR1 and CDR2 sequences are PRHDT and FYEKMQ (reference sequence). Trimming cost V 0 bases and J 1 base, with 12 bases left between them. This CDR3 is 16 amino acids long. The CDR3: CASSLGHGTSNYGYTF. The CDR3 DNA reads TGTGCCAGCAGCTTAGGCCACGGGACAAGTAACTATGGCTACACCTTC.

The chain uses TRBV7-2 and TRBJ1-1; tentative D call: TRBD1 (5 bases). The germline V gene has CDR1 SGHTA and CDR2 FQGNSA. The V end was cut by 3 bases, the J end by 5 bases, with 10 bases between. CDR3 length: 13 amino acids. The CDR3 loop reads CASSFAGLTEAFF. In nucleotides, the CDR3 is TGTGCCAGCAGCTTTGCAGGGTTAACTGAAGCTTTCTTT.

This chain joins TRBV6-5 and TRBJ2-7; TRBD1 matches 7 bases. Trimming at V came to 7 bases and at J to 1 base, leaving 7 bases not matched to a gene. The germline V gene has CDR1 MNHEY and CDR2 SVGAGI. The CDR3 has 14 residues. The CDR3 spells CASISPGGSYEQYF. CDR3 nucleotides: TGTGCCAGCATTTCCCCAGGGGGTTCCTACGAGCAGTACTTC.

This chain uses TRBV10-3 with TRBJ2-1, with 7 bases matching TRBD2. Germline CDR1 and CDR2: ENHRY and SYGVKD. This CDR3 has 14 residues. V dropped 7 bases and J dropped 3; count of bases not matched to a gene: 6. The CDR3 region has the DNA TGTGCCATCAAGGGCGGGGGAAACTACAATGAGCAGTTCTTC. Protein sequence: CAIKGGGNYNEQFF.

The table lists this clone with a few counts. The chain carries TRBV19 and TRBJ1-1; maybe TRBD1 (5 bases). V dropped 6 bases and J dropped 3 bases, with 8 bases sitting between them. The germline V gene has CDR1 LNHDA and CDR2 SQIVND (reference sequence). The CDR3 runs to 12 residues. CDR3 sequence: CASSPGYTEAFF. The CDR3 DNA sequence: TGTGCCAGTAGCCCAGGGTACACTGAAGCTTTCTTT.

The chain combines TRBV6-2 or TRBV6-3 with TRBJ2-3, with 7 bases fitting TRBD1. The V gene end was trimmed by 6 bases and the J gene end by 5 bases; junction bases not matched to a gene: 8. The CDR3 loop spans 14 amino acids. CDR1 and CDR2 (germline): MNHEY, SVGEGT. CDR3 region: CASSLTRDRDTQYF. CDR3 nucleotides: TGTGCCAGCAGCCTTACTCGGGACAGAGATACGCAGTATTTT.

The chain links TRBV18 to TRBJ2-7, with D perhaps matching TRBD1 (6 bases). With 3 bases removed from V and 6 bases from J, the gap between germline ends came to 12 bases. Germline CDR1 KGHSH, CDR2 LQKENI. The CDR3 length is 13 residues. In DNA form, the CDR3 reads TGTGCCAGCTCACCCAACAGGGCAGTCGAGCAGTACTTC. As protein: CASSPNRAVEQYF.

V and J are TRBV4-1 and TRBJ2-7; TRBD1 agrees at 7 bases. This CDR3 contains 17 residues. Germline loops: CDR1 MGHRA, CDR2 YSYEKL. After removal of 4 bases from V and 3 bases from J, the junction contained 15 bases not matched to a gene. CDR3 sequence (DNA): TGCGCCAGCAGCCCCACCCTAGACAGGGTTGGGTACTACGAGCAGTACTTC. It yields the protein CASSPTLDRVGYYEQYF.

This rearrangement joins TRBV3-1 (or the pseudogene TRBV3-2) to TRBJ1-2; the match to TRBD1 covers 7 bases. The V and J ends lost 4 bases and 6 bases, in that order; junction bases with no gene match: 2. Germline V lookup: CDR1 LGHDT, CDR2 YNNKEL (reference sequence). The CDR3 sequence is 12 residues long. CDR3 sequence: CASSRGGDGYTF. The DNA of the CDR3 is TGTGCCAGCAGCCGAGGGGGCGATGGCTACACCTTC.

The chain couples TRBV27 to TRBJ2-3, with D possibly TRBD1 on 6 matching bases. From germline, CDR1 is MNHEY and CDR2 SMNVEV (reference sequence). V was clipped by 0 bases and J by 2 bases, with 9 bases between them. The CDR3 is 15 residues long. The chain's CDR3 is CASSLSDRTTDTQYF. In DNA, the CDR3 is TGTGCCAGCAGTTTATCGGACAGAACCACAGATACGCAGTATTTT.

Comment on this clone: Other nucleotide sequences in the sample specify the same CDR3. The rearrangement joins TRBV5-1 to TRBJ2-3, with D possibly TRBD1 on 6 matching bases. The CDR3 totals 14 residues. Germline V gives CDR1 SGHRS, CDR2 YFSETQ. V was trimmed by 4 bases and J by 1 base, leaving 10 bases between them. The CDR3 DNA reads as TGCGCCAGCAGCGGGGCAGGGGGCACAGATACGCAGTATTTT. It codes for CASSGAGGTDTQYF.

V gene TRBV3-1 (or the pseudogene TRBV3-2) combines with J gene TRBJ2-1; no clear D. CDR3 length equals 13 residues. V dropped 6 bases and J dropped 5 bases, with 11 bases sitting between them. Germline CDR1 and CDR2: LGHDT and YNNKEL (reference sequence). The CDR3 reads CASSLPGDNEQFF. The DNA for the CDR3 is TGTGCCAGCAGTCTCCCGGGTGACAATGAGCAGTTCTTC.

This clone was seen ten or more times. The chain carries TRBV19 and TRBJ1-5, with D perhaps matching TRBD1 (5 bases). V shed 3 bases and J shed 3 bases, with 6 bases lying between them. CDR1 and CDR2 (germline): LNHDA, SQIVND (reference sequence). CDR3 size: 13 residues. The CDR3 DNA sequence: TGTGCCAGTAGTATCGGACACAATCAGCCCCAGCATTTT. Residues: CASSIGHNQPQHF.

This chain's CDR3 is CASSVAGGTGETQYF. In DNA, the CDR3 is TGTGCCAGCAGCGTAGCGGGGGGGACGGGGGAGACCCAGTACTTC. The gene calls are TRBV9 and TRBJ2-5; 8 bases agree with TRBD2. Germline V gene data show CDR1 as SGDLS and CDR2 as YYNGEE. The CDR3 covers 15 residues. Trimming removed 0 bases from V and 5 bases from J; junction bases left unmatched: 6. The variable domain in full, completed from reference TRBV9 and TRBJ2-5, reads DSGVTQTPKHLITATGQRVTLRCSPRSGDLSVYWYQQSLDQGLQFLIQYYNGEERAKGNILERFSAQQFPDLHSELNLSSLELGDSALYFCASSVAGGTGETQYFGPGTRLLVL.

CDR3 loop: CASSIPGRNSPLHF. CDR3 nucleotides: TGTGCCAGTAGTATCCCAGGGAGGAATTCACCCCTCCACTTT. This chain uses TRBV19 with TRBJ1-6; a possible D gene is TRBD1 (5 bases). The CDR3 sequence is 14 residues long. V was cut by 3 bases and J by 7 bases, with 10 bases left in between. The germline V gene has CDR1 LNHDA and CDR2 SQIVND (reference sequence).

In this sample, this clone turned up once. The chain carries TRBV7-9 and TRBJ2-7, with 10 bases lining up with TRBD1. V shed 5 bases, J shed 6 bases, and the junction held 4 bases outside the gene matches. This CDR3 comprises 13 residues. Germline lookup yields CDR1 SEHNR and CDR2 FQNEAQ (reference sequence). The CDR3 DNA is TGTGCCAGCAGCGGACAGGGGGTAGGCGAGCAGTACTTC. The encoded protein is CASSGQGVGEQYF.

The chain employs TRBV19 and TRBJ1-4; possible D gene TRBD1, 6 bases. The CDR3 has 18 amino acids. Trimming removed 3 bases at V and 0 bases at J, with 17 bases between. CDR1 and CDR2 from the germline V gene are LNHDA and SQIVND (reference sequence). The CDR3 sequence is CASSIWAGVSATNEKLFF. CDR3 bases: TGTGCCAGTAGTATCTGGGCAGGGGTGTCAGCAACTAATGAAAAACTGTTTTTT.

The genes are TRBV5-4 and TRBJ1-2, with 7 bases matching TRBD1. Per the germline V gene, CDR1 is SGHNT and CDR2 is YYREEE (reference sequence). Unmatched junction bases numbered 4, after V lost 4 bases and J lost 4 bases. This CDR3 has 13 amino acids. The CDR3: CASSPDRVYGYTF. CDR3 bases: TGTGCCAGCAGCCCTGACAGGGTCTATGGCTACACCTTC.

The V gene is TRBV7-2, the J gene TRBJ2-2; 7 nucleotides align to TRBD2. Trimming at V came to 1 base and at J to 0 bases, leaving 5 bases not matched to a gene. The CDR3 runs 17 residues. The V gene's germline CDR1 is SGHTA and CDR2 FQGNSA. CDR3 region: CASSLEGRAANTGELFF. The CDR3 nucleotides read TGTGCCAGCAGCTTAGAGGGGAGGGCCGCGAACACCGGGGAGCTGTTTTTT. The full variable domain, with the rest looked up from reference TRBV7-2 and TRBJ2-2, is GAGVSQSPSNKVTEKGKDVELRCDPISGHTALYWYRQSLGQGLEFLIYFQGNSAPDKSGLPSDRFSAERTGGSVSTLTIQRTQQEDSAVYLCASSLEGRAANTGELFFGEGSRLTVL.

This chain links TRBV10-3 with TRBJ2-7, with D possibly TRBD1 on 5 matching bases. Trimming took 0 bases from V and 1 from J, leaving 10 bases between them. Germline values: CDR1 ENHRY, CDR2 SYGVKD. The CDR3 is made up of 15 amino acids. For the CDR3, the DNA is TGTGCCATCAGTGAGTCGACAGCCCCTTCCTACGAGCAGTACTTC. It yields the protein CAISESTAPSYEQYF.

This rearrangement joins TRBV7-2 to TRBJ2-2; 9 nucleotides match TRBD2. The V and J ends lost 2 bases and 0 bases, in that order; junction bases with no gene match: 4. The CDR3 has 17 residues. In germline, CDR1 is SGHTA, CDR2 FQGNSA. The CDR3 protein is CASSLHASGANTGELFF. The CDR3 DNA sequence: TGTGCCAGCAGCTTACACGCTAGCGGGGCGAACACCGGGGAGCTGTTTTTT.